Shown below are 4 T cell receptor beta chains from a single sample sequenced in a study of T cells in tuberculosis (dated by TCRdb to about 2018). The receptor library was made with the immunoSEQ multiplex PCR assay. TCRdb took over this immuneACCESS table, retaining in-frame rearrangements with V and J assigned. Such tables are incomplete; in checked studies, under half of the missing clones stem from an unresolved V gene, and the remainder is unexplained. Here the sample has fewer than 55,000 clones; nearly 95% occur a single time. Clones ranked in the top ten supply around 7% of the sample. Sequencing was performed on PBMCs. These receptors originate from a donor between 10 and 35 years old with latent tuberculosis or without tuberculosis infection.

The CDR3 here is CASSGMGASNQPQHF. The CDR3 DNA sequence: TGTGCCAGCAGTGGGATGGGGGCAAGCAATCAGCCCCAGCATTTT. The chain joins TRBV2 to TRBJ1-5, with D tentatively TRBD1 (6 bases). Germline V lookup: CDR1 SNHLY, CDR2 FYNNEI. The V end lost 4 bases, the J end lost 1 base, and 11 bases lay between the germline ends. CDR3 length: 15 residues.

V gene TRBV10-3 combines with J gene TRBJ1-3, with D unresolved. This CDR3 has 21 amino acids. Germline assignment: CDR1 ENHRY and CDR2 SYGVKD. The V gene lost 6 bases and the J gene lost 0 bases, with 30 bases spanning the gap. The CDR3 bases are TGTGCCATCAGCGCTGGTGAGGTTTACAGAATGAGGGTCCCCTCTGGAAACACCATATATTTT. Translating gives CAISAGEVYRMRVPSGNTIYF.

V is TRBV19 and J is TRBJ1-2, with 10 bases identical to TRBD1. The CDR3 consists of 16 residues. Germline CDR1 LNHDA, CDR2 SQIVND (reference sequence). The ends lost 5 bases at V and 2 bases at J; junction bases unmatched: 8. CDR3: CASSLGQGEWNYGYTF. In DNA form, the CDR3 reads TGTGCCAGTAGTCTCGGACAGGGGGAGTGGAACTATGGCTACACCTTC. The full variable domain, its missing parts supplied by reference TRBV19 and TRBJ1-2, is DGGITQSPKYLFRKEGQNVTLSCEQNLNHDAMYWYRQDPGQGLRLIYYSQIVNDFQKGDIAEGYSVSREKKESFPLTVTSAQKNPTAFYLCASSLGQGEWNYGYTFGSGTRLTVV.

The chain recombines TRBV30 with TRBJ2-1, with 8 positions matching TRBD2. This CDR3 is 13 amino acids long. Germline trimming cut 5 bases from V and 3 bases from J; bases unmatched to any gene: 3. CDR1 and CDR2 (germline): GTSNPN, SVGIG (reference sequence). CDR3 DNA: TGTGCCTGGGAGAGCGGGAGCTACAATGAGCAGTTCTTC. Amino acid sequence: CAWESGSYNEQFF.